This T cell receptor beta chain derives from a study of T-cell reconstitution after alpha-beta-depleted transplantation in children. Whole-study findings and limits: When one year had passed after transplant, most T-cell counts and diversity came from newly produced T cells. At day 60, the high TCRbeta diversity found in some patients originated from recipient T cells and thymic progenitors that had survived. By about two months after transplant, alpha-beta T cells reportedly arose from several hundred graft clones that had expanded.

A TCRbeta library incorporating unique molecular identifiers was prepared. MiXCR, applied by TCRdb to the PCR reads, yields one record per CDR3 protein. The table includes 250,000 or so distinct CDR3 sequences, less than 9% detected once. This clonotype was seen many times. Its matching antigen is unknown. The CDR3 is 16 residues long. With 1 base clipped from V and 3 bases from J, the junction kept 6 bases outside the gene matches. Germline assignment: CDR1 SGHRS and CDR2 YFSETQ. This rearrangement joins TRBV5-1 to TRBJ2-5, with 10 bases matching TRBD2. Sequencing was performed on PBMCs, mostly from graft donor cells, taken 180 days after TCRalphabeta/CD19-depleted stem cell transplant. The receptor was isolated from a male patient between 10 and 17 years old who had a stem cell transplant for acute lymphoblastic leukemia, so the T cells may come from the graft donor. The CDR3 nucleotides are TGCGCCAGCAGCTTGTTCCTAGCGGGGGCTAAAGAGACCCAGTACTTC. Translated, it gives CASSLFLAGAKETQYF. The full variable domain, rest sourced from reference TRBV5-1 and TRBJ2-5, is KAGVTQTPRYLIKTRGQQVTLSCSPISGHRSVSWYQQTPGQGLQFLFEYFSETQRNKGNFPGRFSGRQFSNSRSEMNVSTLELGDSALYLCASSLFLAGAKETQYFGPGTRLLVL.